This TCR beta chain was recovered during a study of control samples from healthy donors and cancer patients. Generated by immunoSEQ multiplex PCR, the TCRdb table keeps only in-frame clones and is missing some. The data hold some 110,000 clones, with more than 70% observed a single time. The CDR3 totals 18 residues. Germline CDR1 reads SNHLY; CDR2 reads FYNNEI. V was clipped by 5 bases and J by 6 bases; unmatched bases: 13. The clonotype comes from a woman between 65 and 79 years old in good health. This rearrangement joins TRBV2 to TRBJ1-6, with 10 bases lining up with TRBD1. Sequencing was done on a sample of blood. CDR3 DNA sequence: TGTGCCAGCAGTTTACCGGGACAGGGGTTAGGGGCTAATTCACCCCTCCACTTT. Its protein is CASSLPGQGLGANSPLHF.